In this sample, the clone carrying this T cell receptor (beta chain) turned up a few times. Antigen: not known. V lost 3 bases and J lost 7, with 13 bases in between. CDR3 length equals 14 residues. The germline gives CDR1 MNHEY, CDR2 SMNVEV (reference sequence). The donors, aged about 6 to 100, were healthy Caucasians from Russia. The authors extracted at least 5 micrograms of total RNA per sample. This sample was included in a study of blood T cells in healthy people across ages. A second PCR, run for about 7 to 11 cycles, used a sample-barcoded 5' primer plus a J-beta primer mix. TCRdb fed the 5' RACE reads into MiXCR, producing one record per CDR3 protein. The sample holds 780,000 or so distinct CDR3 sequences, about 56% seen once. Study observations and caveats: With naive T cell percentage, TCR beta diversity showed a strong correlation.

The receptor's source is a man aged 40-49 years in good health. The source material was blood. V and J are TRBV27 and TRBJ2-1, with a tentative D call TRBD1 (6 bases). CDR3 coding DNA: TGTGCCAGCAGTTTGCGAACACAGGGAAATGAGCAGTTCTTC. This translates into CASSLRTQGNEQFF.